This T cell receptor (beta chain) is drawn from a study of response to subunit inactivated influenza vaccine. Study-wide results and limits: Researchers suggested that each seasonal influenza vaccination recruits few new T cells.

In this sample, this clonotype turned up a few times. Antigen: not known. TCRdb used MiXCR to reprocess the RT-PCR reads, holding one entry per CDR3 protein. Seen here are about 240,000 distinct CDR3 sequences, more than 9% observed once, and the top ten hold about 7.8%. Deletions cut 0 bases from V and 6 bases from J, with 10 bases between. The CDR3 runs to 13 residues. Germline V gene data show CDR1 as SGHRS and CDR2 as YFSETQ. Material: non-naive T cells sorted from PBMCs, obtained roughly 15 days before vaccination. This sequence joins TRBV5-1 and TRBJ2-7; either TRBD1 or TRBD2 may supply D (6 bases each). This receptor was obtained from a man between 45 and 60 years old who received an inactivated influenza vaccine. For the CDR3, the DNA is TGCGCCAGCAGCTTGGAGGGGGGAACCGAGCAGTACTTC. Translated, it gives CASSLEGGTEQYF.